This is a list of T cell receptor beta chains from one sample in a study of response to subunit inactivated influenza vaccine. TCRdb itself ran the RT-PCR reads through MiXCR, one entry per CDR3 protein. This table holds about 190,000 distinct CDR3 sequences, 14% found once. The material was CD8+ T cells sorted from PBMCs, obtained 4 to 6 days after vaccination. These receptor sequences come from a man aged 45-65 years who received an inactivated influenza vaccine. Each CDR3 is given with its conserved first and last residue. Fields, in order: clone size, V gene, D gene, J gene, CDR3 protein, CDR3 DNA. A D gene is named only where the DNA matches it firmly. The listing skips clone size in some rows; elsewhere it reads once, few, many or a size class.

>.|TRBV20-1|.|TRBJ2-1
CSARVHKSSYNEQFF
TGCAGTGCTAGAGTCCACAAGAGCTCCTACAATGAGCAGTTCTTC
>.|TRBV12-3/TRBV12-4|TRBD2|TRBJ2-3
CASSLFLAATDTQYF
TGTGCCAGCAGTTTATTCCTAGCGGCGACAGATACGCAGTATTTT
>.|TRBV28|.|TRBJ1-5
CASNSRGRNQPQHF
TGTGCCAGCAACTCCAGGGGTCGGAATCAGCCCCAGCATTTT
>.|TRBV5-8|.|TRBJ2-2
CASSLEIFLNTGELFF
TGTGCCAGCAGCTTGGAAATTTTCCTGAACACCGGGGAGCTGTTTTTT
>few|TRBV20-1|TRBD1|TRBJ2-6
CSATGTAVSGANVLTF
TGCAGTGCGACCGGGACAGCAGTATCTGGGGCCAACGTCCTGACTTTC
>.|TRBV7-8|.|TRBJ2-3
CASSLAGAVTDTQYF
TGTGCCAGCAGCTTAGCGGGGGCGGTTACAGATACGCAGTATTTT
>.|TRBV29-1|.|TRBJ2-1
CSVEAEPTYNEQFF
TGCAGCGTTGAGGCGGAACCTACATACAATGAGCAGTTCTTC
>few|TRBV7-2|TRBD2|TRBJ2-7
CASSLGGAGGGEQYF
TGTGCCAGCAGCTTAGGTGGAGCGGGAGGAGGCGAGCAGTACTTC
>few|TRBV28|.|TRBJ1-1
CASSHGSLAVTEAFF
TGTGCCAGCAGTCACGGGTCCCTGGCGGTAACTGAAGCTTTCTTT
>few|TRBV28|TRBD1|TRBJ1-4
CASSSGQGGSTNEKLFF
TGTGCCAGCAGTTCGGGACAGGGGGGTTCAACTAATGAAAAACTGTTTTTT
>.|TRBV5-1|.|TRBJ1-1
CASSSATQGLGTEAFF
TGCGCCAGCAGCTCGGCCACTCAGGGATTAGGGACTGAAGCTTTCTTT
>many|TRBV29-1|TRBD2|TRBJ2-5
CSVDSGRAQETQYF
TGCAGCGTTGATTCCGGGAGGGCCCAGGAGACCCAGTACTTC
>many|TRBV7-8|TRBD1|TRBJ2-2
CASSSYRGNTGELFF
TGTGCCAGCAGCTCGTACAGGGGGAACACCGGGGAGCTGTTTTTT
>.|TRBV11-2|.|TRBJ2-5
CASSLGDHLGGETQYF
TGTGCCAGCAGCTTAGGGGACCACCTTGGGGGGGAGACCCAGTACTTC
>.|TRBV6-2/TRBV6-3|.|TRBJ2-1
CASSQTENEQFF
TGTGCCAGCAGCCAGACTGAGAATGAGCAGTTCTTC
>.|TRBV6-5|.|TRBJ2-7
CATTRRVGEQYF
TGTGCCACCACACGGAGGGTGGGGGAGCAGTACTTC
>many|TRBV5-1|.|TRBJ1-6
CASSLGDNYNSPLHF
TGCGCCAGCAGCTTGGGGGACAATTATAATTCACCCCTCCACTTT
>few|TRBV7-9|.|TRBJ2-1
CASSFPGLNNEQFF
TGTGCCAGCAGCTTCCCGGGCCTTAACAATGAGCAGTTCTTC
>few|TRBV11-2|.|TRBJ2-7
CASSLEDMYLTYEQYF
TGTGCCAGCAGCTTAGAGGACATGTATCTTACCTACGAGCAGTACTTC
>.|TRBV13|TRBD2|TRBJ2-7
CASSLEREGDFEQYF
TGTGCCAGCAGCTTAGAGCGGGAGGGTGATTTCGAGCAGTACTTC
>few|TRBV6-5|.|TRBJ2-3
CASSYDRGATDTQYF
TGTGCCAGCAGTTACGATCGGGGAGCCACAGATACGCAGTATTTT
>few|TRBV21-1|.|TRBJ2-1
CASSERTGGAICNEQFF
TGTGCCAGCAGCGAGCGGACAGGGGGCGCGATTTGCAATGAGCAGTTCTTC
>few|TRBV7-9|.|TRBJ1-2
CASSPASGTNYGYTF
TGTGCCAGCAGCCCCGCCTCGGGGACTAACTATGGCTACACCTTC